This T cell receptor beta chain was observed in a study of cytomegalovirus exposure and HLA in healthy donors (dated by TCRdb to about 2017). With respect to the entire study: An earlier analysis of roughly 500 of the donors reported roughly 300 Gb of sequence data and 120 million or so unique TCR beta sequences from about 200 million T cells. An early release that covered several hundred HLA-typed donors contained approximately 290 gigabases of sequencing data and around 80 million unique TCR sequences. Of the 398 genotyped donors, about 80% fell in the genetic ancestry cluster associated with self-reported Caucasian donors. The study aimed to test whether cataloging public T cell receptors could reveal signatures of past pathogen exposure. Using immunosequencing, the study profiled T cell repertoires from about 620 subjects and related those repertoires to cytomegalovirus serostatus. A separate validation cohort of 90 to 150 different subjects was used in addition to the 666-subject first cohort. To predict cytomegalovirus infection status, the study brought together high-throughput TCR immunosequencing, statistical association of individual TCRs with disease status, and machine learning. A later analysis re-examined previously published TCR beta repertoires from more than 650 donors and added high-resolution HLA genotyping to investigate patterns of TCR occurrence. Rather than using new phenotypic data, the later analysis identified candidate immune exposures from TCR beta sequences and from how often those sequences occurred across donors. In an earlier analysis of over 550 of the donors, high-throughput TCR beta sequencing was used to judge whether each TCR beta V gene segment behaved as functional or pseudogenic. Donor age, sex, ethnicity and CMV serostatus were compiled together with the repertoire data. A later genetic analysis took genome-wide SNP genotypes for about 60% of the roughly 670 donors and used that subset as a discovery cohort. All discovery cohort repertoires had been generated on a single sequencing platform. Class I and class II HLA loci were covered by the typing at four-digit resolution. Typing coverage varied by locus: about 620-640 donors for A, B, C, DRB1 and DQB1; about 520 for DQA1; over 600 for DPA1; 450 to 480 for DPB1. About five DR-DQ haplotypes were handled as single units for association and clustering, since linkage in the cohort was strong. Among 300 to 500 genotyped donors of the cohort, an average of roughly 230,000 unique TCR beta nucleotide sequences was sequenced per donor, of which about 20% were non-productive. Overall study outcomes, separate from this receptor: Linkage disequilibrium might explain the correlated functional status among segregating V segments, but an unknown experimental factor could not be excluded. The sequencing pipeline was judged likely to have produced a cluster of highly shared sequence variants as a technical artifact. Because the 87-base-pair reads could not distinguish some IMGT-functional V segments, including TRBV6-2 and TRBV6-3, those segments were excluded. A later analysis found that HLA-associated TCR beta chains were more clonally expanded and had lower generation probabilities than equally common non-associated chains. According to the authors, the approach could potentially be generalized to other disease states and immunological phenotypes. A further reported finding was that TCR beta sequences accurately predicted the HLA-A and HLA-B alleles for most subjects in the first cohort. A few of the identified cytomegalovirus-associated TCR beta chains were confirmed in vitro to be specific for cytomegalovirus antigens. In this cohort, only TCR beta chains were sequenced, and detectable features were limited by the absence of alpha or paired-chain data. In a later genetic analysis, a missense DCLRE1C variant was associated with V-gene and J-gene trimming of TCR beta chains, and the association was replicated in an independent cohort. HLA typing was unavailable for some donors at each locus, so association tests used only the typed subset. A later analysis reported that several top co-occurrence clusters appeared linked to parvovirus B19, influenza, CMV and Epstein-Barr virus. An earlier analysis of approximately 600 of the donors showed that most TCR beta V segments appeared in productive rearrangements either about 90% or about 30% of the time, which broadly matched IMGT annotations. Because counts were too low, 15 to 20 rarely observed V segments, including chromosome 9 orphons, were excluded from the earlier analysis of 587 of the donors. Strong co-occurrence of HLA alleles, especially DR and DQ, made assigning TCR associations to individual alleles difficult. A later analysis found that TCR association rates varied across HLA loci, with DRB1 alleles showing the most associated TCRs and HLA-C alleles the fewest. Presence/absence analyses assumed roughly uniform sequencing depth across donors, an assumption that may not hold. In the study, some 180 TCR beta chains were listed as associated with cytomegalovirus. Compared with the approximately 720-donor mean, donors in an Asian-associated ancestry cluster had fewer N-insertions in productive TCRs, according to a later genetic analysis. Most CMV-associated TCR beta chains appeared to be HLA-restricted in a later analysis, and the HLA associations seemed to be driven largely by CMV exposure. Cytomegalovirus status was reported to be diagnosed by the classifier with high specificity and sensitivity in both the original and validation cohorts. Most TCR sequences were seen in very few donors, while some public TCRs were found in many individuals. CMV serostatus was the only immune exposure information available for the cohort. A later analysis associated about 16,000 TCR beta sequences with specific HLA alleles at a false discovery rate of 0.05.

The cohort consisted of 666 healthy bone marrow donors. Cohort members were all nominally healthy when sampled, although unrecorded immune exposures were likely present. The donor was CMV seropositive and was included in the group of about 290 seropositive cohort members. Every donor gave a peripheral blood sample, and the peripheral blood mononuclear cells from that sample were used for TCR beta sequencing. Genomic DNA extraction from the blood cell samples was performed with the Qiagen DNeasy Blood Extraction Kit. As to this clone: Its antigen remains unidentified. One base away there is no much larger clone; base qualities are not given.

Library preparation used the immunoSEQ multiplex PCR assay. The multiplex PCR relied on a mix of 60 forward primers for TCR Vbeta segments and 13 reverse primers for TCR Jbeta segments. A multiplex PCR assay on genomic DNA amplified the CDR3 region of rearranged TCR beta genes. On the Illumina HiSeq System, the amplified TCR beta libraries were sequenced as 87-base-pair reads. From the authors' description of their analysis: Across the 666 repertoires, a later analysis counted approximately 75 million unique TCR beta chains, 8.5 million to 12 million of which were shared by at least two donors. To remove PCR and sequencing errors, raw reads were error-corrected and collapsed into unique sequences using a nearest-neighbor algorithm that merged closely related sequences. To assign V, D and J gene segments, CDR3 sequences were aligned to IMGT reference sequences. Each retained sequence needed at least a six-nucleotide match to both a V gene segment and a J gene segment. A rearrangement counted as productive if the CDR3 had no stop codons and remained in frame with V and J, and every other rearrangement counted as non-productive. CDR3 was defined by IMGT convention, running from the second conserved V-encoded cysteine to the conserved J-encoded phenylalanine. The earlier analysis of around 640 of the donors excluded sequences that lacked an unambiguous match to a single V gene segment. An earlier analysis of about 590 of the donors classified V segments as functional when productive rearrangements were above 56.7% and as segregating when the standard deviation between donors was above 5%. A statistical classification framework was developed to diagnose cytomegalovirus status using the catalog of TCR beta chain sequences. V and J gene assignment, in a later analysis, came from comparing TCR nucleotide sequences with IMGT/GENE-DB human TR gene sequences. In a later analysis, CDR3 sequences and most-parsimonious VDJ recombination scenarios were assigned using the TCRdist pipeline. In a later analysis, each TCR beta chain was defined by its CDR3 amino acid sequence together with its V-gene family, and reads without a unique V-gene family were excluded. In a later analysis, a few hundred highly shared, low-generation-probability nucleotide sequences were removed to address suspected cross-contamination and a sequencing artifact. For each public chain, a later analysis derived a clonal expansion index from normalized ranks of inferred template counts within each repertoire. In a later analysis, generation probabilities were computed with a VDJ recombination model fitted to out-of-frame rearrangements, and the resulting probabilities were checked against IGoR. Hypergeometric tests were used in a later analysis to score TCR-TCR, TCR-HLA and TCR-CMV co-occurrence, with a repertoire-size bias correction applied to the TCR pairs. False discovery rates were estimated in a later analysis by permuting HLA or CMV assignments 20 times. In a later analysis, co-occurring TCRs were grouped using DBSCAN, and TCRdist sequence similarity was added for clustering within HLA-allele-positive subsets. Repertoires with fewer than 30,000 or more than 120,000 public chains, plus five repertoires with anomalous nucleotide sharing, were excluded from co-occurrence clustering. TCRdb obtained this table from immuneACCESS and retained in-frame rearrangements with V and J assigned. These tables miss some clones; where compared with another copy, unresolved V genes account for less than half of the shortfall, and the remainder is unexplained. The V and J calls and clone size were taken over from that table, and D and trimming were inferred from the DNA. The sample profile shows 150,000 to 200,000 clones; around 85% of them were found once. Together, the top ten hold approximately 9.4% of the sample.

Sequences SNHLY (CDR1) and FYNNEI (CDR2) are obtained from the germline V gene. After removal of 4 bases from V and 1 base from J, the junction retains 6 bases not matched to a gene. CDR3 length: 15 amino acids, cysteine to phenylalanine. CDR3 DNA is the only sequence kept; it has 45 bases, read in frame from the first base. The source is a man aged 18 to 30 in good health and CMV-seropositive. The sequencing sample was made of PBMCs. The sequence links TRBV2 to TRBJ2-5, with 7 junctional bases fitting TRBD1. The nucleotide sequence reads as follows: TGTGCCAGCAGTGTCCAGGGGGTTGGCCAAGAGACCCAGTACTTC. This sequence encodes CASSVQGVGQETQYF. The full variable domain, with segments outside the CDR3 supplied by the reference TRBV2 and TRBJ2-5 proteins, appears as EPEVTQTPSHQVTQMGQEVILRCVPISNHLYFYWYRQILGQKVEFLVSFYNNEISEKSEIFDDQFSVERPDGSNFTLKIRSTKLEDSAMYFCASSVQGVGQETQYFGPGTRLLVL.